The subject of this entry is one T cell receptor (beta chain). This sample was taken from a study of blood T cell repertoires in COVID-19. Study in general: Samples of COVID-19 (acute and convalescent) were obtained from the United States, Italy and Spain. PBMCs, B-cell-depleted T cells, or T cells were the source of the cDNA or gDNA that made up the material.

In the source study's methods: Using reference gene primer amplification, nucleated cell counts were estimated. Clones were read by immunoSEQ multiplex PCR, and TCRdb kept only the in-frame ones, dropping some. The DNA was the basis for D and trimming; V, J and clone size are from that table. This table has some 160,000 clones, around 83% appearing once. This CDR3 comprises 14 residues. CDR1 MNHEY and CDR2 SVGAGI come from the germline V gene. V was cut by 7 bases and J by 4 bases, with 13 bases left in between. The sample comprised peripheral blood. The chain has TRBV6-5 and TRBJ2-2; the D gene is possibly TRBD2 (6 bases). The sequence was collected from a woman in her seventies who had recovered from COVID-19. The CDR3 bases are TGTGCCAGCATCGGGACTGCCCCCACCGGGGAGCTGTTTTTT. Protein sequence: CASIGTAPTGELFF.